This TCR beta chain is drawn from a study of blood T cell repertoires in COVID-19 (TCRdb year 2020). The study in broad terms: Collaborator samples came from the United States, Italy and Spain and covered acute and convalescent phases of COVID-19. The prospective study material was composed of cDNA or gDNA derived from T cells, B-cell-depleted T cells, or PBMCs. Subjects who had been exposed to COVID-19, were actively infected with it, or had recovered from it provided the deeply sampled blood TCRbeta repertoires that made up the dataset. A freely available public database, intended as a resource for researchers studying the immune response to SARS-CoV-2, is where the repertoires were released. Samples were obtained from the ongoing ImmuneRACE study (first 160 participants) and from over a thousand subjects provided by 6 global collaborators. Nearly every sample came with metadata listing a de-identified subject ID, COVID-19 status, age in years and sex. Where HLA class I and class II types were available, the types were taken from metadata supplied by the sample provider, not from assay-based typing. Overall results and qualifications from the work: Clinical and demographic metadata were provided uncurated, with the amount varying by source and participant.

In Seattle, one collaborating source enrolled patients while the infection was active and tracked those patients longitudinally over the course of disease. Collaborating institutions collected whole blood in K2EDTA tubes following their own protocols. For TCRbeta analysis, collaborators shipped samples as frozen whole blood, isolated PBMCs, or DNA extracted from either of those sample types. Inclusive of the bounding cysteine and phenylalanine, the CDR3 is 13 residues long. The kept DNA is CDR3 alone, 39 bases in frame from the first base. Trimming removed 0 bases from V and 4 bases from J, leaving 5 bases between the germline ends. In the germline V gene, CDR1 corresponds to SGHRS and CDR2 to YFSETQ. In regard to this clone: Its antigen remains undetermined. It has no much larger one-base neighbor in the sample; base qualities were not kept.

The immunoSEQ Assay, a bias-controlled multiplex PCR, was used to amplify TCRbeta CDR3 regions from genomic DNA. Per the original workflow: The number of nucleated cells in each sample was estimated by amplification of reference gene primers within the assay. To quantify the absolute abundance of each unique TCRbeta CDR3 rearrangement, sequence reads were collapsed and filtered. Productive Simpson clonality was computed per sample as the square root of Simpson's diversity index over productive rearrangements. What TCRdb holds here is the immuneACCESS table cut down to in-frame rearrangements. Part of the clones is not present; checked against another copy, under half of the missing clones reflect an unresolved V gene, and the others are unexplained. V, J and clone size derive from that table, while D and trimming were established from the DNA sequence. Within this sample are approximately 340,000 clones, with approximately 86% of them counted one time only. The top ten hold roughly 8.9% of the sample.

The specimen sequenced was peripheral blood. The clonotype was recovered from a man aged 25 to 45 with COVID-19, enrolled during active disease. This receptor chain uses TRBV5-1 and TRBJ2-1; confidence is insufficient to name the D gene. The sequenced DNA: TGCGCCAGCAGCTTGGATCGGTACAATGAGCAGTTCTTC. This sequence encodes CASSLDRYNEQFF.